These T cell receptor beta chains were read from a single sample in a study of blood T cell repertoires in COVID-19. Produced via immunoSEQ multiplex PCR; TCRdb's table is partial and in-frame only. The sample has roughly 76,000 clones; around 75% are singletons. The sample taken for sequencing was peripheral blood. Source of these receptors: a man aged 65 to 79 with acute or convalescent COVID-19. Both conserved end residues are trimmed from each CDR3. The size entry is marked missing in some rows and otherwise reads once, few, many or a size class.

size: -
V: TRBV2
length: 16
CDR3: ASKGGQDEGDSNQPQH

size: -
V: TRBV9
length: 13
CDR3: ASSVGQPYTGELF

size: -
V: TRBV9
length: 12
CDR3: ASTPGQGINTIY

size: few
V: TRBV10-3
length: 13
CDR3: AISDASVSSYEQY

size: few
V: TRBV20-1
length: 14
CDR3: SASRSDKMLYNEQF

size: once
V: TRBV28
length: 16
CDR3: ASSLPTTSGRGRGELF

size: few
V: TRBV5-6
length: 12
CDR3: ASSLVTGFAPLH

size: -
V: TRBV9
length: 13
CDR3: ASSVDGRAQNIQY

size: -
V: TRBV6-5
length: 13
CDR3: ASRTTFPRGQEAF

size: -
V: TRBV18
length: 12
CDR3: ASSPDRGGEKLF

size: -
V: TRBV6-1
length: 13
CDR3: ASSDPGITSYEQY

size: few
V: TRBV5-4
length: 12
CDR3: ASSFAPAGYGYT

size: -
V: TRBV2
length: 14
CDR3: ASSEPPGQDNQPQH

size: -
V: TRBV18
length: 15
CDR3: ASSPTPLDSSGNTIY

size: -
V: TRBV13
length: 12
CDR3: ASSPRTGNSPLH

size: -
V: TRBV27
length: 11
CDR3: ASIRQGTTEAF